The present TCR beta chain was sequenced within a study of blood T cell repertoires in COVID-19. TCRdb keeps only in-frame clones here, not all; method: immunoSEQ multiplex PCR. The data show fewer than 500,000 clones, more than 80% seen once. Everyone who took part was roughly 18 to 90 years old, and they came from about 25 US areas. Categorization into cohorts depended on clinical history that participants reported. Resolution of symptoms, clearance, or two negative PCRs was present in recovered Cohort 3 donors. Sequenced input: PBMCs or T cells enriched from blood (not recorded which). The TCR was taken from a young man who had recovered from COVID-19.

CDR3: CASSPGGLIHEQFF. The DNA for the CDR3 is TGCGCCAGCAGCCCTGGGGGACTGATTCATGAGCAGTTCTTC. The V gene is TRBV5-1, the J gene TRBJ2-1, with a weak D call TRBD2 (6 bases). The length of the CDR3 is 14 residues. The germline CDR1 and CDR2 sequences are SGHRS and YFSETQ. The ends were cut back, 4 bases at V and 8 bases at J, with 16 bases in the middle.